Below, 18 T cell receptor beta chains from the same sample are listed, as sequenced in a study of blood T cell repertoires in COVID-19. Produced via immunoSEQ multiplex PCR; TCRdb's table is partial and in-frame only. The sample records about 400,000 clones, about nine tenths being singletons. The material sequenced was PBMCs or T cells enriched from blood (not recorded which). These receptor sequences come from a woman under 40 who had recovered from COVID-19.

The V gene is TRBV28, the J gene TRBJ1-1, with D perhaps matching TRBD1 (5 bases). The V gene's germline CDR1 is MDHEN and CDR2 SYDVKM. CDR3 length equals 15 residues. V was clipped by 4 bases and J by 0 bases, with 12 bases between them. CDR3 in amino acids: CASSSRRGMNTEAFF. CDR3 bases: TGTGCCAGCAGTTCTCGGCGGGGGATGAACACTGAAGCTTTCTTT.

The rearrangement joins TRBV5-4 to TRBJ1-2, with a possible D match to TRBD1 (5 bases). This CDR3 is built from 15 residues. Germline CDR1 SGHNT, CDR2 YYREEE (reference sequence). Between the trimmed V and J ends, which lost 4 bases and 2 bases, there was a span of 15 bases. CDR3: CASSIRQSENYGYTF. Written as DNA, the CDR3 is TGTGCCAGCAGCATTCGACAGTCAGAAAACTATGGCTACACCTTC.

The rearrangement joins TRBV28 to TRBJ1-3; 7 bases align to TRBD1. The V and J ends lost 7 bases and 2 bases, in that order; junction bases with no gene match: 5. Germline V gene data show CDR1 as MDHEN and CDR2 as SYDVKM. This CDR3 spans 14 amino acids. The CDR3 spells CASTFRGAGNTIYF. The CDR3 DNA sequence: TGTGCCAGCACTTTCAGGGGGGCTGGAAACACCATATATTTT.

This rearrangement joins TRBV7-9 to TRBJ2-3; 14 bases agree with TRBD2. CDR1 is SEHNR and CDR2 is FQNEAQ in the germline V gene (reference sequence). This CDR3 has 19 amino acids. V shed 4 bases, J shed 5 bases, and the junction held 14 bases outside the gene matches. In DNA form, the CDR3 reads TGTGCCAGCAGCTCATCGAGACTAGCGGGAGGGCCGGATGTAGATACGCAGTATTTT. Translated, it gives CASSSSRLAGGPDVDTQYF.

The V and J genes are TRBV11-2 and TRBJ1-3; a weak D match, TRBD1 (6 bases). Germline V CDR1 and CDR2: SGHAT, FQNNGV. CDR3 length: 16 residues. The V and J ends lost 5 bases and 0 bases respectively, with 14 bases between them. CDR3 nucleotides: TGTGCCAGCAGCCGTAACGCAGGGGACTCTGGAAACACCATATATTTT. Translation: CASSRNAGDSGNTIYF. The full variable domain, its missing parts supplied by reference TRBV11-2 and TRBJ1-3, is EAGVAQSPRYKIIEKRQSVAFWCNPISGHATLYWYQQILGQGPKLLIQFQNNGVVDDSQLPKDRFSAERLKGVDSTLKIQPAKLEDSAVYLCASSRNAGDSGNTIYFGEGSWLTVV.

The CDR3 protein is CASSLVLLRLAGVKQFF. CDR3 bases: TGTGCCAGCAGCTTAGTCTTATTGCGACTAGCGGGAGTAAAGCAGTTCTTC. The chain joins TRBV7-2 to TRBJ2-1; 12 bases are a match to TRBD2. The CDR3 spans 17 residues. Trimming removed 1 base from V and 11 bases from J; junction bases left unmatched: 12. Germline CDR1 reads SGHTA; CDR2 reads FQGNSA.

This chain joins TRBV7-8 and TRBJ1-5, with TRBD1 matching 9 bases. With 4 bases clipped from V and 2 bases from J, the junction kept 9 bases outside the gene matches. The CDR3 has 17 residues. The V gene's germline CDR1 is SGHVS and CDR2 FQNEAQ. The CDR3 region has the DNA TGTGCCAGCAGCTCGGGGACAGGGAGGTCCGGCAATCAGCCCCAGCATTTT. This gives the protein CASSSGTGRSGNQPQHF. The complete variable domain, with remaining parts taken from reference TRBV7-8 and TRBJ1-5, reads GAGVSQSPRYKVAKRGQDVALRCDPISGHVSLFWYQQALGQGPEFLTYFQNEAQLDKSGLPSDRFFAERPEGSVSTLKIQRTQQEDSAVYLCASSSGTGRSGNQPQHFGDGTRLSIL.

This rearrangement joins TRBV28 to TRBJ1-1; D unclear. Germline V gene data show CDR1 as MDHEN and CDR2 as SYDVKM. V lost 7 bases, J lost 0 bases, and 12 bases lay in between. CDR3 length: 14 amino acids. The CDR3 nucleotides are TGTGCCAGCATTAGCGTCGAGATGAACACTGAAGCTTTCTTT. As protein: CASISVEMNTEAFF.

CDR3 residues: CSVALSRALNYGYTF. The CDR3 DNA is TGCAGCGTTGCCCTCTCCAGGGCCCTTAACTATGGCTACACCTTC. This rearrangement joins TRBV29-1 to TRBJ1-2; D might be TRBD1 (5 bases). Between the trimmed V and J ends, which lost 4 bases and 1 base, there was a span of 16 bases. Germline V gene lookup returns CDR1 SQVTM and CDR2 ANQGSEA. The CDR3 is 15 amino acids.

The chain's CDR3 is CASSAGGLVTEAFF. The CDR3, as DNA: TGTGCCAGCAGCGCAGGGGGCTTGGTGACTGAAGCTTTCTTT. The V and J genes are TRBV11-2 and TRBJ1-1, with 8 bases aligning to TRBD1. Germline CDR1 and CDR2: SGHAT and FQNNGV. J lost 5 bases, V lost 5 bases, and 7 bases had no gene match. The CDR3 has 14 amino acids.

The chain joins TRBV25-1 to TRBJ2-7; D is unresolved. The V gene's germline CDR1 is MGHDK and CDR2 SYGVNS. Trimming cost V 3 bases and J 3 bases, with 6 bases left between them. This CDR3 is 12 amino acids long. CDR3 amino acids: CASSEANYEQYF. The CDR3 nucleotides are TGTGCCAGCAGTGAGGCCAACTACGAGCAGTACTTC.

This clone came up once. V and J are TRBV2 and TRBJ2-7, with no clear D. The CDR3 sequence is 11 residues long. V lost 8 bases and J 1 base, leaving 6 bases between the germline ends. Germline V gene data show CDR1 as SNHLY and CDR2 as FYNNEI. CDR3 in DNA: TGTGCCAGCGTTCAGTCCTACGAGCAGTACTTC. Translating gives CASVQSYEQYF. Complete variable domain (other parts from reference TRBV2 and TRBJ2-7): EPEVTQTPSHQVTQMGQEVILRCVPISNHLYFYWYRQILGQKVEFLVSFYNNEISEKSEIFDDQFSVERPDGSNFTLKIRSTKLEDSAMYFCASVQSYEQYFGPGTRLTVT.

The rearrangement uses TRBV29-1 and TRBJ2-1; D not resolved. There are 10 residues in the CDR3. The germline gives CDR1 SQVTM, CDR2 ANQGSEA. Deletions cut 4 bases from V and 10 bases from J, with 8 bases between. CDR3 region: CSVVSYEQFF. The CDR3 DNA sequence: TGCAGCGTTGTGAGTTACGAGCAGTTCTTC.

This chain connects TRBV11-2 to TRBJ1-2; 9 positions match TRBD1. This CDR3 has 14 amino acids. In germline, CDR1 is SGHAT, CDR2 FQNNGV. V was pared by 7 bases and J by 7 bases, with 10 bases of the junction left unmatched. In nucleotides, the CDR3 is TGTGCCAGCACGGGGACAGGGTCCCTTTCTGGCTACACCTTC. This codes for CASTGTGSLSGYTF. The full variable domain, rest sourced from reference TRBV11-2 and TRBJ1-2, is EAGVAQSPRYKIIEKRQSVAFWCNPISGHATLYWYQQILGQGPKLLIQFQNNGVVDDSQLPKDRFSAERLKGVDSTLKIQPAKLEDSAVYLCASTGTGSLSGYTFGSGTRLTVV.

The chain carries TRBV5-1 and TRBJ1-3; D gene uncertain. The CDR3 covers 17 residues. V was pared by 4 bases and J by 4 bases, with 21 bases between. Germline CDR1 is SGHRS and CDR2 is YFSETQ. The chain's CDR3 is CASSPGMIWQAGNTIYF. The CDR3 DNA reads as TGCGCCAGCAGCCCCGGTATGATTTGGCAGGCCGGAAACACCATATATTTT. Using reference TRBV5-1 and TRBJ1-3 for the parts outside the CDR3, the full variable domain is KAGVTQTPRYLIKTRGQQVTLSCSPISGHRSVSWYQQTPGQGLQFLFEYFSETQRNKGNFPGRFSGRQFSNSRSEMNVSTLELGDSALYLCASSPGMIWQAGNTIYFGEGSWLTVV.

This rearrangement joins TRBV6-5 to TRBJ2-1, with 8 positions matching TRBD1. CDR1 is MNHEY and CDR2 is SVGAGI in the germline V gene. The CDR3 covers 14 residues. After removal of 6 bases from V and 2 bases from J, the junction contained 3 bases not matched to a gene. Here the CDR3 DNA reads TGTGCCAGCAGGAGACAGGGGCCCTACAATGAGCAGTTCTTC. Translation gives CASRRQGPYNEQFF.

The chain uses TRBV3-1 (or the pseudogene TRBV3-2) and TRBJ2-1, with 11 bases that match TRBD2. The CDR3 has 15 residues. Losses at the gene ends were 1 base for V and 13 bases for J; bases not matched to a gene: 9. Per germline, CDR1 LGHDT and CDR2 YNNKEL (reference sequence). The CDR3 loop reads CASSQVPTSGRPQFF. Here the CDR3 DNA reads TGTGCCAGCAGCCAAGTCCCAACTAGCGGGAGACCTCAGTTCTTC.

The chain employs TRBV2 and TRBJ2-3; 9 positions match TRBD2. The CDR3 length is 15 residues. V was pared by 6 bases and J by 6 bases, with 10 bases of the junction left unmatched. The V gene's germline CDR1 is SNHLY and CDR2 FYNNEI. This CDR3 reads CASREVTSGGDTQYF. CDR3 coding DNA: TGTGCCAGCAGGGAGGTGACTAGCGGCGGCGATACGCAGTATTTT.